This T cell receptor (beta chain) was obtained from a study of cytomegalovirus exposure and HLA in healthy donors. V lost 7 bases, J lost 0 bases, and 8 bases stayed unmatched. The CDR3 runs 14 residues. Germline V gives CDR1 SQVTM, CDR2 ANQGSEA. Findings of the study overall: A later analysis by the authors found several of the most significant clusters apparently linked to common viral pathogens. Association with HLA alleles at 0.05 false discovery rate was found for 16,951 TCR beta sequences in a later analysis.

A multiplex PCR was run with 60 Vbeta primers and 13 Jbeta primers. Sequencing used immunoSEQ multiplex PCR; TCRdb keeps in-frame clones, though not all of them. The table lists roughly 34,000 clones. With respect to this clone: Its matching antigen is unknown.

The source of this sequence is a woman in her forties in good health and CMV-seropositive. The chain uses TRBV29-1 and TRBJ1-1, with TRBD1 matching 7 bases. Sequences were obtained from PBMCs. CDR3 in DNA: TGCAGCGCTACAGGGGATTTGGTGAACACTGAAGCTTTCTTT. This gives the protein CSATGDLVNTEAFF. The variable domain in full, with the rest retrieved from reference TRBV29-1 and TRBJ1-1, is SAVISQKPSRDICQRGTSLTIQCQVDSQVTMMFWYRQQPGQSLTLIATANQGSEATYESGFVIDKFPISRPNLTFSTLTVSNMSPEDSSIYLCSATGDLVNTEAFFGQGTRLTVV.